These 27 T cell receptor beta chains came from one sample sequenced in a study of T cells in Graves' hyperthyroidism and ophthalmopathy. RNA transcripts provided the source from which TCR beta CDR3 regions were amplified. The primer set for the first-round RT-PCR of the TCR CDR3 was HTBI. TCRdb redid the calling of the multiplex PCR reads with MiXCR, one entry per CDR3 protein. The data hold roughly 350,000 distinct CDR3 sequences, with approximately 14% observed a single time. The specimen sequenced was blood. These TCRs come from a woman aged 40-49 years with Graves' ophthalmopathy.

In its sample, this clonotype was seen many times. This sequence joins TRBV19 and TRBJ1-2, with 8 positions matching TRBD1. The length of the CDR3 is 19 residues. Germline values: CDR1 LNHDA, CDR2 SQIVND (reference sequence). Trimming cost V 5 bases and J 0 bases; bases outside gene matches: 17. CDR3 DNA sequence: TGTGCCAGTAGTCTCCCACCATCCCGGACAGGGAGAGCTAACTATGGCTACACCTTC. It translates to CASSLPPSRTGRANYGYTF. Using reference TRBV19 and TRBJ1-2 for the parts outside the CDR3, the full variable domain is DGGITQSPKYLFRKEGQNVTLSCEQNLNHDAMYWYRQDPGQGLRLIYYSQIVNDFQKGDIAEGYSVSREKKESFPLTVTSAQKNPTAFYLCASSLPPSRTGRANYGYTFGSGTRLTVV.

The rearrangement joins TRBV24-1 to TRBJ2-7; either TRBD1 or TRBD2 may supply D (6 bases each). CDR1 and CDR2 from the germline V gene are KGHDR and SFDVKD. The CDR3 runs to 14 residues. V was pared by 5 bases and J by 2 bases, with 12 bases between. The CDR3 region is CATSVGAGTYEQYF. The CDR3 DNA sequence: TGTGCCACCAGTGTGGGGGCGGGAACCTACGAGCAGTACTTC.

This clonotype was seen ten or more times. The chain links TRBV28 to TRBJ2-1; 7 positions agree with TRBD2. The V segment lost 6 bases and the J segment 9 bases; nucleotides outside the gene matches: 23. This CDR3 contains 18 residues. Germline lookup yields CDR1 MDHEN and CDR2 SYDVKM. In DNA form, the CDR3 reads TGTGCCAGCAGCGGAGGTTCTAGCGGAGCGGCAAGAAGGGTTGAGCAGTTCTTC. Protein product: CASSGGSSGAARRVEQFF.

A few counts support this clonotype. CDR3 DNA: TGTGCCAGCAGCCCGCAAGGGCTTGGCGATCAGCCCCAGCATTTT. Protein sequence: CASSPQGLGDQPQHF. The chain combines TRBV27 with TRBJ1-5; no clear D. The V end was cut by 6 bases, the J end by 5 bases, with 17 bases between. This CDR3 has 15 residues. Germline V lookup: CDR1 MNHEY, CDR2 SMNVEV (reference sequence).

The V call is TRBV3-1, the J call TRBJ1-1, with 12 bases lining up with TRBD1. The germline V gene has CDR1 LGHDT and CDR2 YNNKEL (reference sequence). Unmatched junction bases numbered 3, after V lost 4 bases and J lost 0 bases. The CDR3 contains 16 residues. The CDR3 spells CASSPRDRGLNTEAFF. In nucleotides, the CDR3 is TGTGCCAGCAGCCCCCGGGACAGGGGGCTGAACACTGAAGCTTTCTTT.

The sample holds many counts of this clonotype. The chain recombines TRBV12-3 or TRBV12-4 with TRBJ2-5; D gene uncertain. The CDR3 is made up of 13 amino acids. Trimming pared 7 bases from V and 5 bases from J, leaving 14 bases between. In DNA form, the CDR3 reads TGTGCCAGCACCATCCAGTTCGGGGAGACCCAGTACTTC. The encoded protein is CASTIQFGETQYF.

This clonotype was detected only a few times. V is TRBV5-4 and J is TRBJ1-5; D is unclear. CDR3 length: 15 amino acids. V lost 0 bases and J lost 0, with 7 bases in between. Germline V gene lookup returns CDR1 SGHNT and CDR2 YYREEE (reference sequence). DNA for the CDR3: TGTGCCAGCAGCTTGGGGCCAAATAGCAATCAGCCCCAGCATTTT. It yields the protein CASSLGPNSNQPQHF.

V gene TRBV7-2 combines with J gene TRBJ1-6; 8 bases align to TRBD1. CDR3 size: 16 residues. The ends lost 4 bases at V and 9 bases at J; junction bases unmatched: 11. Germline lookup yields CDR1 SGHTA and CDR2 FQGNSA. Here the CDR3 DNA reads TGTGCCAGCAGCTCCCCCCGACAGGGGAGGGGTTCACCCCTCCACTTT. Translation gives CASSSPRQGRGSPLHF.

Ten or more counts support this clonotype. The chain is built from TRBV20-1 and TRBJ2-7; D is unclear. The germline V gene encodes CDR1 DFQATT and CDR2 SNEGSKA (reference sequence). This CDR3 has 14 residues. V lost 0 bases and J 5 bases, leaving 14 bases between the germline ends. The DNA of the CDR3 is TGCAGTGCTAGAGATATAAGGGAAATCCACGAGCAGTACTTC. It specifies CSARDIREIHEQYF.

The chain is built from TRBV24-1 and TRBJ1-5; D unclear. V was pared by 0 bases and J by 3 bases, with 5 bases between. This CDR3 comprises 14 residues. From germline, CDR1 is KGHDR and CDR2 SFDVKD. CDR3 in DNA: TGTGCCACCAGTGATTTGGGGTACAATCAGCCCCAGCATTTT. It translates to CATSDLGYNQPQHF.

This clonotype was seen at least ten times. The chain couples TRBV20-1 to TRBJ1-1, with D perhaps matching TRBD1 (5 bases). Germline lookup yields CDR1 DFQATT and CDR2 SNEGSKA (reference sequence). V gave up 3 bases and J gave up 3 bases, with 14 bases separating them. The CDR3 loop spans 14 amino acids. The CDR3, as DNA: TGCAGTGCTAGGAGCGCGAGGGGTTACACTGAAGCTTTCTTT. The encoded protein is CSARSARGYTEAFF.

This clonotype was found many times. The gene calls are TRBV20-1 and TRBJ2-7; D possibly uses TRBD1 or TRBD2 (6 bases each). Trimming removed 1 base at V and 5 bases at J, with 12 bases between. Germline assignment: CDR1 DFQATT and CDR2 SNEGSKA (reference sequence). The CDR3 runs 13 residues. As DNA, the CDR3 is TGCAGTGCTAGAGGGGGGGCTAGGGACGAGCAGTACTTC. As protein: CSARGGARDEQYF.

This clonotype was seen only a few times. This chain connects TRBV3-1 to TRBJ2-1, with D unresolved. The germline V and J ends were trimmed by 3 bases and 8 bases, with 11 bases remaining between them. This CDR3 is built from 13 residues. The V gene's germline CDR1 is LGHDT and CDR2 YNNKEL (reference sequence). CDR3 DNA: TGTGCCAGCAGCCAGTGGGCAGGCCATGAGCAGTTCTTC. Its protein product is CASSQWAGHEQFF.

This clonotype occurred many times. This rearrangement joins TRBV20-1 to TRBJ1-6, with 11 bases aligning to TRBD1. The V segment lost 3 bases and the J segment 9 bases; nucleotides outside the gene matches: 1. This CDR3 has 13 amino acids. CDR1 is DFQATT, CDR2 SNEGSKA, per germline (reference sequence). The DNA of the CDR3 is TGCAGTGCTAGGGACAGGGGGCGTTCACCCCTCCACTTT. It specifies CSARDRGRSPLHF.

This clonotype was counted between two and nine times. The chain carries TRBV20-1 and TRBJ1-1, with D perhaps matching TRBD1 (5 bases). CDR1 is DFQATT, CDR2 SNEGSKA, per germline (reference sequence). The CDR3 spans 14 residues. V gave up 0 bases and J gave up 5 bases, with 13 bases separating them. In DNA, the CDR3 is TGCAGTGCTAGAGATCGAGGGGTAGGGACTGAAGCTTTCTTT. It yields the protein CSARDRGVGTEAFF.

The CDR3 sequence is CASSPGGGFEAFF. The CDR3, as DNA: TGTGCCAGCAGCCCAGGGGGGGGGTTTGAAGCTTTCTTT. The chain links TRBV3-1 to TRBJ1-1, with 7 bases matching TRBD1. The length of the CDR3 is 13 residues. Germline CDR1 reads LGHDT; CDR2 reads YNNKEL (reference sequence). Trimming removed 4 bases from V and 7 bases from J; junction bases left unmatched: 6.

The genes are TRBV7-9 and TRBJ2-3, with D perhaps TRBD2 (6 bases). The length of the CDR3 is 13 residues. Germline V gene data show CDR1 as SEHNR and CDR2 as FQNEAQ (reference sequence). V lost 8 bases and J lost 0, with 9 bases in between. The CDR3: CASLRGSTDTQYF. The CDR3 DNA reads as TGTGCCAGCCTACGGGGGAGCACAGATACGCAGTATTTT.

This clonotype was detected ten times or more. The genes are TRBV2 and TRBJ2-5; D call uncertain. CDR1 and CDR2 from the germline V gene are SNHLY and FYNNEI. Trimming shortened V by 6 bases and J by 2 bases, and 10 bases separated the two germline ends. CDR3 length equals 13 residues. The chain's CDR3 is CASSPDGQETQYF. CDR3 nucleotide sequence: TGTGCCAGCAGCCCGGACGGTCAAGAGACCCAGTACTTC.

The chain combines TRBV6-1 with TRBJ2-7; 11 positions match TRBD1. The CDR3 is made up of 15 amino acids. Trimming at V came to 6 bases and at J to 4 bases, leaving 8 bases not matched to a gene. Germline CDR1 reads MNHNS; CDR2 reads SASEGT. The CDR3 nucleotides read TGTGCCAGCAGCAACCGGGACAGGGGGTCGTACGAGCAGTACTTC. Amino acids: CASSNRDRGSYEQYF.

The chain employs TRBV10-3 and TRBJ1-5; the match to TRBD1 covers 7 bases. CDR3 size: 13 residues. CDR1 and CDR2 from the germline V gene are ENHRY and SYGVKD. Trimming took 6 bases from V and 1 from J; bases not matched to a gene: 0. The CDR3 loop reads CAIRGQSNQPQHF. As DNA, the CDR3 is TGTGCCATCAGGGGACAGAGCAATCAGCCCCAGCATTTT.

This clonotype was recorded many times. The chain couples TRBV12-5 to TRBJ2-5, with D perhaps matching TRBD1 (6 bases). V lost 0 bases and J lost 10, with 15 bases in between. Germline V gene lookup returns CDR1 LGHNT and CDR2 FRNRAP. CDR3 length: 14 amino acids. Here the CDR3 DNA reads TGTGCTAGTGGTTTGGTCGGATGGACAGAGGGCCAGTACTTC. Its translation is CASGLVGWTEGQYF.

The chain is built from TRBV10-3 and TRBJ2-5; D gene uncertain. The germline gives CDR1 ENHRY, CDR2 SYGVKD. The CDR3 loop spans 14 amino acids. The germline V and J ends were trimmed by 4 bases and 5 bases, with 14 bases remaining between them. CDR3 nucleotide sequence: TGTGCCATCAGTGCTCTGCAGTCCGGGGAGACCCAGTACTTC. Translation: CAISALQSGETQYF.

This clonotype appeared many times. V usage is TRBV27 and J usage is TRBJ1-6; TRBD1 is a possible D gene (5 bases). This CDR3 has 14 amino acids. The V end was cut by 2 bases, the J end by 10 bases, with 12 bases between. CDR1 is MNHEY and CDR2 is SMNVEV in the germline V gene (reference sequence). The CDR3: CASSLVGVDSPLHF. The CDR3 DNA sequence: TGTGCCAGCAGTTTAGTAGGGGTGGACTCACCCCTCCACTTT.

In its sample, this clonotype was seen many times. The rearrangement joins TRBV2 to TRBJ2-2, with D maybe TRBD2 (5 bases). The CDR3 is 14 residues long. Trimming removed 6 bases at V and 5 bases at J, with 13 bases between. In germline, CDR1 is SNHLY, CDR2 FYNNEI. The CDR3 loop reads CASRYLSGTGELFF. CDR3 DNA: TGTGCCAGCAGATACCTCAGCGGTACCGGGGAGCTGTTTTTT.

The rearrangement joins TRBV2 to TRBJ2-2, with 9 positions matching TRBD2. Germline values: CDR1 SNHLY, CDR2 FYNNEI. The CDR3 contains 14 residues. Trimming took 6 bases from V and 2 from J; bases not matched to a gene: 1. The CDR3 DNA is TGTGCCAGCAGGACTAGCGGAAACACCGGGGAGCTGTTTTTT. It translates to CASRTSGNTGELFF.

CDR3 in amino acids: CASSPLGSRSGTEAFF. For the CDR3, the DNA is TGTGCCAGCAGTCCCCTCGGAAGTCGCTCCGGCACTGAAGCTTTCTTT. The chain combines TRBV12-3 or TRBV12-4 with TRBJ1-1; no reliable D call. Trimming removed 5 bases from V and 4 bases from J, with 20 bases in between. CDR3 length: 16 residues.

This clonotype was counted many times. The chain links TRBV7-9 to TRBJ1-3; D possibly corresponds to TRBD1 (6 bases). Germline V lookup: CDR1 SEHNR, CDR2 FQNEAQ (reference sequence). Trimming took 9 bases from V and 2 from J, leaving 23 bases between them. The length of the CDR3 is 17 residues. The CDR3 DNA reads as TGTGCCAGAAGTCGCGTCATAAGCGGGACAACTGGAAACACCATATATTTT. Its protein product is CARSRVISGTTGNTIYF.